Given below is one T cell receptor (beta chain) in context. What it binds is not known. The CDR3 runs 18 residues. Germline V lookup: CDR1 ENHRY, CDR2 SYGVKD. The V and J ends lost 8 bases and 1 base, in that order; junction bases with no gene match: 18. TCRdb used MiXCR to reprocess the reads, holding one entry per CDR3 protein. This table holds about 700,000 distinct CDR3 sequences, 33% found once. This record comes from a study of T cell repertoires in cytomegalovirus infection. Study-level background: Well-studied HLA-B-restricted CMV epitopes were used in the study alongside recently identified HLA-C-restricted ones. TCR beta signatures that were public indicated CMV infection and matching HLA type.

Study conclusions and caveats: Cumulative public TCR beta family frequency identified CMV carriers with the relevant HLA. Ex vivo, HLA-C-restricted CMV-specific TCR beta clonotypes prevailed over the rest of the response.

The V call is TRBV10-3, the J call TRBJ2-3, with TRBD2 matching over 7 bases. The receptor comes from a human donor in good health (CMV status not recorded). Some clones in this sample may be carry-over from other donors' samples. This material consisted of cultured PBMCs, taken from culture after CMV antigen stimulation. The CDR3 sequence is CAIGGGVLSGRGTDTQYF. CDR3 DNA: TGTGCCATCGGGGGAGGGGTACTCTCGGGCCGGGGCACAGATACGCAGTATTTT.